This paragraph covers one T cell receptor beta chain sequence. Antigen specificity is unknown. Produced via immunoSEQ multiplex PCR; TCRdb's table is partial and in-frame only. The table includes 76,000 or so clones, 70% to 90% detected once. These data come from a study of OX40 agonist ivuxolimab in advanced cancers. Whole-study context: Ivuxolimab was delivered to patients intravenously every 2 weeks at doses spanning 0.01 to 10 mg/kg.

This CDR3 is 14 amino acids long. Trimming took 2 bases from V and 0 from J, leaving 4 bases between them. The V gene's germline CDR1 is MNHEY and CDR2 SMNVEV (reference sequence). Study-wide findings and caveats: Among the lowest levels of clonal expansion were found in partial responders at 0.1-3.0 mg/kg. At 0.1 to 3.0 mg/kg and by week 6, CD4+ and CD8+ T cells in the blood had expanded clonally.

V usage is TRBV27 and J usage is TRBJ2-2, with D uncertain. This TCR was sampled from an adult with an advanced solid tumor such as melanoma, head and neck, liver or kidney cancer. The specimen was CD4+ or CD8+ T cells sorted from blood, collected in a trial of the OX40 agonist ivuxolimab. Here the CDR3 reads CASSLRPNTGELFF. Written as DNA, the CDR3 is TGTGCCAGCAGTTTACGCCCGAACACCGGGGAGCTGTTTTTT.